This entry features one T cell receptor (beta chain) sequence. What it recognizes is unknown. This sample is drawn from a study of T cell responses to AZD1222 COVID-19 vaccine. TCRdb's table, derived via immunoSEQ multiplex PCR, lists solely in-frame clones and lacks some. The sample consists of some 120,000 clones, 88% of them appearing once. General observations from the study: Just five to seven AZD1222 recipients tested seropositive at baseline.

V gave up 7 bases and J gave up 4 bases; unmatched junction bases: 6. Germline CDR1 SNHLY, CDR2 FYNNEI. The CDR3 covers 14 residues. The source is an adult in good health. The rearrangement joins TRBV2 to TRBJ2-2; 7 nucleotides line up with TRBD2. The sequencing used peripheral blood, collected on day 0 of AZD1222 vaccination. The CDR3 DNA follows: TGTGCCAGCACCCCCCGCGGGGGCACCGGGGAGCTGTTTTTT. It specifies CASTPRGGTGELFF.